One sample yielded the 6 T cell receptor beta chains listed below, sequenced in a study of blood T cell repertoires in COVID-19. The data were produced by immunoSEQ multiplex PCR, yet TCRdb's version contains in-frame clones alone and is incomplete. The data hold roughly 330,000 clones, with approximately 87% observed a single time. Sequencing input: PBMCs or T cells enriched from blood (not recorded which). These receptors came from a woman younger than 45 who had recovered from COVID-19.

This clone was seen only a few times. J is TRBJ1-5 and V is TRBV19, with D maybe TRBD1 (6 bases). There are 16 residues in the CDR3. The germline CDR1 and CDR2 sequences are LNHDA and SQIVND (reference sequence). V lost 5 bases to trimming and J lost 0 bases, with 14 bases between them. The CDR3 DNA reads as TGTGCCAGTAGTTCCTCGGGACACTATAGCAATCAGCCCCAGCATTTT. Its translation: CASSSSGHYSNQPQHF.

The gene calls are TRBV18 and TRBJ2-3; no definite D call. The germline CDR1 and CDR2 sequences are KGHSH and LQKENI. The CDR3 covers 13 residues. Deletions cut 5 bases from V and 4 bases from J, with 10 bases between. CDR3 loop: CASSTIGSDTQYF. The CDR3 DNA is TGTGCCAGCTCAACTATCGGTTCAGATACGCAGTATTTT.

The chain couples TRBV19 to TRBJ2-3, with 8 positions matching TRBD1. Germline V CDR1 and CDR2: LNHDA, SQIVND (reference sequence). J lost 3 bases, V lost 2 bases, and 7 bases had no gene match. The CDR3 spans 16 residues. Written as DNA, the CDR3 is TGTGCCAGTAGTATACAGCCCAGGGGGCTTACAGATACGCAGTATTTT. It codes for CASSIQPRGLTDTQYF.

The gene calls are TRBV19 and TRBJ1-6; D possibly corresponds to TRBD1 (6 bases). V was shortened by 3 bases and J by 8 bases, with 17 bases between the two germline ends. The CDR3 runs 16 residues. Germline V gives CDR1 LNHDA, CDR2 SQIVND (reference sequence). Written as DNA, the CDR3 is TGTGCCAGTAGTATCTATTACAGGGTCGGGGATTCACCCCTCCACTTT. This encodes CASSIYYRVGDSPLHF.

The CDR3 protein is CASNLVGEQFF. The CDR3 region has the DNA TGTGCCAGCAACCTAGTGGGTGAGCAGTTCTTC. This chain connects TRBV2 to TRBJ2-1; unclear D gene. The V gene lost 7 bases and the J gene lost 9 bases, with 10 bases spanning the gap. The CDR3 is 11 amino acids. Germline CDR1 is SNHLY and CDR2 is FYNNEI.

The V and J genes are TRBV30 and TRBJ2-7; 7 bases match TRBD1. Germline lookup yields CDR1 GTSNPN and CDR2 SVGIG (reference sequence). The CDR3 extends over 13 amino acids. V was clipped by 5 bases and J by 7 bases; unmatched bases: 11. Here the CDR3 DNA reads TGTGCCTGGTCGACAGGGCTTCCAGCGGAGCAGTACTTC. Translation gives CAWSTGLPAEQYF.